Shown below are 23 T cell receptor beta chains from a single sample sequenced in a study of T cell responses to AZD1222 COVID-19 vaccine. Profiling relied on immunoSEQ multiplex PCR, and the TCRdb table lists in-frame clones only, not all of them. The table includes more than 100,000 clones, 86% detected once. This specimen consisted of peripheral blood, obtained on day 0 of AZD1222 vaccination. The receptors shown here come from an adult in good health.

In DNA, the CDR3 is TGCGCCAGCAGCTCCGGGACTAGCGCCCAAGAGACCCAGTACTTC. Translating it yields CASSSGTSAQETQYF. The chain recombines TRBV5-1 with TRBJ2-5, with 10 positions matching TRBD2. V gave up 3 bases and J gave up 1 base; unmatched junction bases: 3. The CDR3 has 15 amino acids. Germline CDR1 SGHRS, CDR2 YFSETQ. Based on the CDR3 plus reference TRBV5-1 and TRBJ2-5, the full variable domain is KAGVTQTPRYLIKTRGQQVTLSCSPISGHRSVSWYQQTPGQGLQFLFEYFSETQRNKGNFPGRFSGRQFSNSRSEMNVSTLELGDSALYLCASSSGTSAQETQYFGPGTRLLVL.

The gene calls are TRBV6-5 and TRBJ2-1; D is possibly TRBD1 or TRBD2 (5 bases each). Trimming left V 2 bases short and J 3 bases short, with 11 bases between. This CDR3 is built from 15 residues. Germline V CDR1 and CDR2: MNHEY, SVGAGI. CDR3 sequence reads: CASSYPGAYYNEQFF. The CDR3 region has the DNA TGTGCCAGCAGTTACCCCGGGGCGTACTACAATGAGCAGTTCTTC.

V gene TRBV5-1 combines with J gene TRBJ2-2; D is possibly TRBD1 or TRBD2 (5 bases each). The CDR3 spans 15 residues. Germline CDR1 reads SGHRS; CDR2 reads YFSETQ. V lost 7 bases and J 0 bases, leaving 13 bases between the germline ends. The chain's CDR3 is CASGGAGTNTGELFF. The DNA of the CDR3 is TGCGCCAGCGGTGGGGCGGGCACGAACACCGGGGAGCTGTTTTTT. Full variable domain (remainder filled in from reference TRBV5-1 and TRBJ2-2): KAGVTQTPRYLIKTRGQQVTLSCSPISGHRSVSWYQQTPGQGLQFLFEYFSETQRNKGNFPGRFSGRQFSNSRSEMNVSTLELGDSALYLCASGGAGTNTGELFFGEGSRLTVL.

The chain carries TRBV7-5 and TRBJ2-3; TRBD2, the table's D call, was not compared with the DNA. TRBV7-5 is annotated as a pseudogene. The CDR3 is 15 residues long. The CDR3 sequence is CVRSFITECTDTQYF. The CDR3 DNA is TGTGTCAGAAGCTTCATCACGGAGTGCACAGATACGCAGTATTTT.

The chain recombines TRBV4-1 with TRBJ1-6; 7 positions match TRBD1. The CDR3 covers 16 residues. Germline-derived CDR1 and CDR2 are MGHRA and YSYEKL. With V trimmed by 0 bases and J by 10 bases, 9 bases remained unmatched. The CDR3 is CASSQEGRGLGSPLHF. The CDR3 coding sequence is TGCGCCAGCAGCCAAGAGGGGAGGGGGCTCGGATCACCCCTCCACTTT.

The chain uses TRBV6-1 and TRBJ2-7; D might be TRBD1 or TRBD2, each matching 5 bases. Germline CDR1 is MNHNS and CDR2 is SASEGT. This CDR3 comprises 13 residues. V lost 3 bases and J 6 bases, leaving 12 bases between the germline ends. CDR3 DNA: TGTGCCAGCAGTGAGGGGGTCTCAGGCGAGCAGTACTTC. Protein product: CASSEGVSGEQYF.

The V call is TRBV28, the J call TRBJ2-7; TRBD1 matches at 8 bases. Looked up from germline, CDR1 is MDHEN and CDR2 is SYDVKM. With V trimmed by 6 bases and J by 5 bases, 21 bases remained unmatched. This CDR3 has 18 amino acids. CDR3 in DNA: TGTGCCAGCAGCTTAGGGTCTTCGGTCGGACAGGGCTACCACGAGCAGTACTTC. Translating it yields CASSLGSSVGQGYHEQYF.

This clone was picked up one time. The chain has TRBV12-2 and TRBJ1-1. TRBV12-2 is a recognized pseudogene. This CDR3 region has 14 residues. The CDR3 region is CASRLEPLNTEAFF. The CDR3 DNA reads TGTGCAAGTCGCTTAGAACCGTTGAACACTGAAGCTTTCTTT.

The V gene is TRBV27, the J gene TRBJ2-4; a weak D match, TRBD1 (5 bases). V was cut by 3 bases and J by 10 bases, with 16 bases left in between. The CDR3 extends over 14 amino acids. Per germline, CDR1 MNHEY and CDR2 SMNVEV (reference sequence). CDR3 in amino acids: CASSFGAPRWIQYF. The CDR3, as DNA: TGTGCCAGCAGTTTTGGGGCCCCACGGTGGATTCAGTACTTC.

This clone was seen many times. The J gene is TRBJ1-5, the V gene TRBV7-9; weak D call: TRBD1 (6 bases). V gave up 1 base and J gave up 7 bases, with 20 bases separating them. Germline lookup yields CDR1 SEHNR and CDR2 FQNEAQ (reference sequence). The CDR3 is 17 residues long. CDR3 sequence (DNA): TGTGCCAGCAGCTTAGAGCGGCGGCAGGGGCTCGGGCAGCCCCAGCATTTT. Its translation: CASSLERRQGLGQPQHF. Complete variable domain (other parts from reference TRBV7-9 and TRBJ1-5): DTGVSQNPRHKITKRGQNVTFRCDPISEHNRLYWYRQTLGQGPEFLTYFQNEAQLEKSRLLSDRFSAERPKGSFSTLEIQRTEQGDSAMYLCASSLERRQGLGQPQHFGDGTRLSIL.

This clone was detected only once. The DNA of the CDR3 is TGTGCCAGCAGCCTCGGGGGAACTAATGAAAAACTGTTTTTT. It specifies CASSLGGTNEKLFF. The V gene is TRBV6-5, the J gene TRBJ1-4; a possible D gene is TRBD1 (5 bases). The CDR3 spans 14 residues. Germline V gives CDR1 MNHEY, CDR2 SVGAGI. Trimming cost V 6 bases and J 1 base, with 9 bases left between them.

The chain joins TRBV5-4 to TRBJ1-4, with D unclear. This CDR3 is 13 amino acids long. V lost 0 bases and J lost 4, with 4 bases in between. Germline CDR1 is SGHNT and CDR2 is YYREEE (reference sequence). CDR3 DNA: TGTGCCAGCAGCTTGGGAGGTAATGAAAAACTGTTTTTT. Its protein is CASSLGGNEKLFF.

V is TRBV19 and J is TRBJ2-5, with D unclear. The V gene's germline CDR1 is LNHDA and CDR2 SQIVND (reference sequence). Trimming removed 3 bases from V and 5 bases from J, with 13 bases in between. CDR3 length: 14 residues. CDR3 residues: CASSMSWGRETQYF. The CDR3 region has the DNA TGTGCCAGTAGTATGAGTTGGGGTCGGGAGACCCAGTACTTC.

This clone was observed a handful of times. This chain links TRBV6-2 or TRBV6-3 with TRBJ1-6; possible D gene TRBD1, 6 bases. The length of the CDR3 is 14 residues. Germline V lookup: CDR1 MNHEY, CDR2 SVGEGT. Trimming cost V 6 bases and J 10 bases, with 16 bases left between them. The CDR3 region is CASSPGQIGSPLHF. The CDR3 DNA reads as TGTGCCAGCAGCCCCGGACAGATAGGATCACCCCTCCACTTT.

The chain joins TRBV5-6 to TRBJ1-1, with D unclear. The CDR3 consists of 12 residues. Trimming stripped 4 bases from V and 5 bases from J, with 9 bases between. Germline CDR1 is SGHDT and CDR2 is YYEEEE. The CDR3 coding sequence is TGTGCCAGCAGCGCGGATATGACTGAAGCTTTCTTT. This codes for CASSADMTEAFF.

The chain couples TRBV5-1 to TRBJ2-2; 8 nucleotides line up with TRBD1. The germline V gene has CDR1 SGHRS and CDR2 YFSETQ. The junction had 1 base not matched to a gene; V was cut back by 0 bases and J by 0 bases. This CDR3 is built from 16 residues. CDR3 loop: CASSLGGQANTGELFF. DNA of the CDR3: TGCGCCAGCAGCTTGGGGGGACAGGCGAACACCGGGGAGCTGTTTTTT.

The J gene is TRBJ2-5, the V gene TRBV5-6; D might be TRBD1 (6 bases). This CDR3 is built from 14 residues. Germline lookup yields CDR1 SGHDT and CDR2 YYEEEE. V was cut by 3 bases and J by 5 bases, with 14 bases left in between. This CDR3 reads CASSSTRGRETQYF. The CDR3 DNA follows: TGTGCCAGCAGCTCAACCAGGGGTCGGGAGACCCAGTACTTC. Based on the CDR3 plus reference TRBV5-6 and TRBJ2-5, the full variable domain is DAGVTQSPTHLIKTRGQQVTLRCSPKSGHDTVSWYQQALGQGPQFIFQYYEEEERQRGNFPDRFSGHQFPNYSSELNVNALLLGDSALYLCASSSTRGRETQYFGPGTRLLVL.

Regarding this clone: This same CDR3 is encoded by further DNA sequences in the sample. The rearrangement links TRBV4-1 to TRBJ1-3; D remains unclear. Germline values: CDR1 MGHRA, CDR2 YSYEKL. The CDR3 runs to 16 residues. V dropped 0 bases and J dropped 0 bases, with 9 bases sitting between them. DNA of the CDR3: TGCGCCAGCAGCCAAGACGTCGGCGACTCTGGAAACACCATATATTTT. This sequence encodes CASSQDVGDSGNTIYF.

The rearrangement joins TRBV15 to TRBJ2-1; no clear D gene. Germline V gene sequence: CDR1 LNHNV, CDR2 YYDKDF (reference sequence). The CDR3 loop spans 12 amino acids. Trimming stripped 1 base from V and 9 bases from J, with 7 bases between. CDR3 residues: CATSRGDGEQFF. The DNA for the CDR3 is TGTGCCACCAGCAGAGGAGATGGTGAGCAGTTCTTC.

The CDR3 sequence: CASSSYGALSGDTQYF. The CDR3 bases are TGTGCCAGCAGCTCTTACGGGGCCTTGAGTGGAGATACGCAGTATTTT. The gene calls are TRBV3-1 (or the pseudogene TRBV3-2) and TRBJ2-3, with D perhaps being TRBD1 or TRBD2 (5 bases each). V was trimmed by 5 bases and J by 5 bases, leaving 20 bases between them. This CDR3 spans 16 amino acids. Germline-derived CDR1 and CDR2 are LGHDT and YNNKEL (reference sequence).

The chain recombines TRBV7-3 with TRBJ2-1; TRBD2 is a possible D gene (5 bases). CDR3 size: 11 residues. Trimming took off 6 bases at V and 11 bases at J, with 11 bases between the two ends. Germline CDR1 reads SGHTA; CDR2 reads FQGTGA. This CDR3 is CASRSGRKQFF. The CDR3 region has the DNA TGTGCCAGCAGATCTGGGAGAAAGCAGTTCTTC.

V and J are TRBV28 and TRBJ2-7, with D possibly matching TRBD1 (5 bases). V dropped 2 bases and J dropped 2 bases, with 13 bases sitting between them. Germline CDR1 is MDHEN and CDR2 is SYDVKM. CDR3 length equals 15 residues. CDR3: CASSLVGASPYEQYF. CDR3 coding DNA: TGTGCCAGCAGTTTAGTAGGGGCCTCCCCCTACGAGCAGTACTTC.

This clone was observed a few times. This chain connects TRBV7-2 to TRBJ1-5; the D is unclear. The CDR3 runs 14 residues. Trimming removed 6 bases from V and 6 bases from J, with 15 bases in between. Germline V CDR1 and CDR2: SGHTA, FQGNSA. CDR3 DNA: TGTGCCAGCAGTTATGACGTGGGCGGTCAGCCCCAGCATTTT. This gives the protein CASSYDVGGQPQHF.